The source of this T cell receptor beta chain is a study of response to subunit inactivated influenza vaccine. In TCRdb, the RT-PCR reads were re-called with MiXCR into one record per CDR3 protein. The sample holds 800,000 or so distinct CDR3 sequences, 21% seen once. On this clonotype itself: Its antigen is unknown. Mismatch with germline at one junction end may stem from a read error.

Study-wide results and limits: Each seasonal influenza vaccination recruits few new T cells, the authors suggested.

Sequenced here: PBMCs from blood, sampled approximately 5 days after vaccination. The TCR was taken from a man aged 45-60 years who received an inactivated influenza vaccine.

This CDR3 reads CSVEGTVTSGANVLTF. The CDR3 coding sequence is TGCAGCGTTGAAGGGACAGTTACTTCTGGCGCCAACGTCCTGACTTTC. The rearrangement links TRBV29-1 to TRBJ2-6; the D gene is possibly TRBD1 (6 bases). Germline V gene lookup returns CDR1 SQVTM and CDR2 ANQGSEA. This CDR3 is 16 amino acids long.